The T cell receptor (beta chain) described here comes from a study of blood T cell repertoires in COVID-19. Germline CDR1 reads SNHLY; CDR2 reads FYNNEI. Trimming pared 10 bases from V and 1 base from J, leaving 13 bases between. The CDR3 has 13 amino acids. In the authors' methods: Reference gene primer amplification gave nucleated cell count estimates. Here immunoSEQ multiplex PCR was the method, and the copy in TCRdb shows in-frame clones only, minus some. The DNA was the basis for D and trimming; V, J and clone size are from that table. The sample includes about 500,000 clones, about 85% of them seen just once. Symptom resolution, clearance, or two negative PCRs marked donors in Cohort 3 as recovered.

V is TRBV2 and J is TRBJ1-1, with D maybe TRBD1 (5 bases). The TCR originated in a woman aged 18-30 years who had recovered from COVID-19. Sequencing was performed on PBMCs or T cells enriched from blood (not recorded which). Here the CDR3 DNA reads TGTGCCACACGAGCGGGGGAGAACACTGAAGCTTTCTTT. Protein: CATRAGENTEAFF.